This paragraph covers one TCR beta chain sequence. It has no known antigen specificity. Base qualities were left out, and no much larger clone turns up one base away. Library creation used the immunoSEQ multiplex PCR assay. TCRdb took over this immuneACCESS table, retaining in-frame rearrangements with V and J assigned. Such tables are incomplete; in checked studies, under half of the missing clones stem from an unresolved V gene, and the remainder is unexplained. This sample has tens of thousands of clones in its table, and approximately 79% of those were observed once. In total, the top ten clones hold roughly 2.9% of the sample. The sample is drawn from a study of radiotherapy plus CTLA-4 blockade in lung cancer (dated by TCRdb to the late 2010s). In the study overall: Among enrolled patients, about 17% had an objective response and 30% to 40% reached disease control.

The full study reports these points: Increased serum interferon-beta after radiation, together with early dynamic changes in blood T cell clones, were reported to be the strongest predictors of response. After treatment with radiotherapy and ipilimumab, TCR clones that came from tumors expanded in the peripheral blood.

Sequences SGHAT (CDR1) and FQNNGV (CDR2) are obtained from the germline V gene. Trimming takes 8 bases from V and 0 bases from J, and the germline ends sit 11 bases apart. The CDR3 contains 14 residues, cysteine and phenylalanine counted. The CDR3 DNA has 42 bases and is translated from base 1. The study evaluated CTLA-4 blockade (ipilimumab) given together with focal radiation therapy in patients who had chemo-refractory metastatic non-small-cell lung cancer. This receptor was identified in a human donor with non-small cell lung cancer who had a partial response to radiotherapy plus ipilimumab. The rearranged chain carries TRBV11-2 and TRBJ2-1, with TRBD2 perhaps the D gene, on 5 matching bases. This sample comprised peripheral blood, obtained from a patient treated with radiotherapy plus ipilimumab. The nucleotide sequence is TGTGCCAGCGCCCTAACTAGCTCCTACAATGAGCAGTTCTTC. Its protein reads: CASALTSSYNEQFF.